What follows describes a single T cell receptor (beta chain). Its antigen remains unidentified. The germline gives CDR1 LGHNA, CDR2 YNFKEQ. The junction had 7 bases not matched to a gene; V was cut back by 0 bases and J by 3 bases. The CDR3 is 16 amino acids. These data originate in a study of cytomegalovirus exposure and HLA in healthy donors. Study information: Counted in an early data release were about 85 million unique TCRs from HLA-typed donors. In terms of ancestry, the Caucasian-associated cluster contained about four fifths of the approximately 420 genotyped donors.

The study ran its PCR with 60 Vbeta and 13 Jbeta primers. TCRdb keeps only in-frame clones here, not all; method: immunoSEQ multiplex PCR. The table has around 190,000 clones, around three quarters seen once. Study-wide points: The study flagged about 160 TCR beta chains as cytomegalovirus-associated.

This clonotype originated in a young man in good health and CMV-seronegative. The sample consisted of PBMCs. The rearrangement joins TRBV4-2 to TRBJ2-7, with 8 bases that match TRBD2. CDR3 bases: TGTGCCAGCAGCCAAGATGACACTAGCGGTGACTACGAGCAGTACTTC. Translation: CASSQDDTSGDYEQYF.